This T cell receptor (beta chain) was sequenced in a study of shared clonotypes between healthy human individuals. Per the study methods: Quality scores were absent from the junction-only immunoSEQ sequences, so filtering differed. Profiling relied on immunoSEQ multiplex PCR, and the TCRdb table lists in-frame clones only, not all of them. V and J calls and clone size are those listed in that table; D and trimming were worked out from the DNA. The sample gives around 500,000 clones, 78% of which show up once; around 12% is in the top ten. This clonotype was obtained from a woman between 35 and 50 years old in good health. Some clones in this sample may be carry-over from other donors' samples. The sequencing input was PBMCs.

Here the CDR3 reads CASSMVTRGETQYF. The CDR3 DNA reads as TGTGCCAGTAGTATGGTTACCCGTGGGGAGACCCAGTACTTC. The chain uses TRBV19 and TRBJ2-5; no clear D. V lost 3 bases and J 5 bases, leaving 13 bases between the germline ends. Germline V gene lookup returns CDR1 LNHDA and CDR2 SQIVND (reference sequence). This CDR3 is built from 14 residues.